Below are 20 T cell receptor beta chains sequenced from a single sample in a study of cytomegalovirus exposure and HLA in healthy donors. Some clones are missing from TCRdb's copy, which holds only in-frame ones; the method was immunoSEQ multiplex PCR. The top ten hold about 2.2% of the sample, which has roughly 56,000 clones, 85% to 95% seen once. Sequenced input: PBMCs. All receptors derive from a young man in good health and CMV-seronegative.

The chain couples TRBV10-2 to TRBJ1-5; possible D gene TRBD1, 5 bases. With 5 bases removed from V and 7 bases from J, the gap between germline ends came to 12 bases. This CDR3 contains 13 residues. From germline, CDR1 is WSHSY and CDR2 SAAADI. The DNA of the CDR3 is TGCGCCAGCAGTCCGGGACTCCAGCAGCCCCAGCATTTT. Translating gives CASSPGLQQPQHF.

J is TRBJ2-5 and V is TRBV28, with 7 bases fitting TRBD2. This CDR3 has 15 residues. The V segment lost 3 bases and the J segment 5 bases; nucleotides outside the gene matches: 9. In germline, CDR1 is MDHEN, CDR2 SYDVKM. CDR3 sequence (DNA): TGTGCCAGCAGTTTGGGCGGGAGCAGGGCGGAGACCCAGTACTTC. Translating gives CASSLGGSRAETQYF.

The table lists this clone with a count of one. The chain joins TRBV6-5 to TRBJ2-7, with D possibly TRBD1 on 6 matching bases. The V end was cut by 6 bases, the J end by 2 bases, with 14 bases between. The length of the CDR3 is 14 residues. The germline V gene encodes CDR1 MNHEY and CDR2 SVGAGI. CDR3 in DNA: TGTGCCAGCAGCGCTACAGGGAACACCTACGAGCAGTACTTC. Protein: CASSATGNTYEQYF.

The V gene is TRBV27, the J gene TRBJ2-1, with D unclear. Germline V lookup: CDR1 MNHEY, CDR2 SMNVEV (reference sequence). Trimming stripped 0 bases from V and 3 bases from J, with 15 bases between. The CDR3 has 17 residues. CDR3 coding DNA: TGTGCCAGCAGTTTATCTATTCTAGTCCACTACTACAATGAGCAGTTCTTC. Its protein product is CASSLSILVHYYNEQFF.

The genes are TRBV15 and TRBJ2-1; no definite D call. V lost 1 base, J lost 5 bases, and 12 bases lay in between. The CDR3 is 15 amino acids. Germline values: CDR1 LNHNV, CDR2 YYDKDF (reference sequence). The CDR3 DNA sequence: TGTGCCACCAGCAGAGGAGGCCGAACAAACAATGAGCAGTTCTTC. Protein product: CATSRGGRTNNEQFF. Based on the CDR3 plus reference TRBV15 and TRBJ2-1, the full variable domain is DAMVIQNPRYQVTQFGKPVTLSCSQTLNHNVMYWYQQKSSQAPKLLFHYYDKDFNNEADTPDNFQSRRPNTSFCFLDIRSPGLGDTAMYLCATSRGGRTNNEQFFGPGTRLTVL.

The chain joins TRBV6-5 to TRBJ2-3, with TRBD1 matching 7 bases. The J segment lost 0 bases and the V segment lost 5 bases, leaving 5 bases of the junction unmatched. Per germline, CDR1 MNHEY and CDR2 SVGAGI. This CDR3 is built from 15 residues. The CDR3 loop is CASSRGQPSTDTQYF. The DNA of the CDR3 is TGTGCCAGCAGTCGGGGACAGCCTAGCACAGATACGCAGTATTTT.

CDR3 in amino acids: CASSLAVPRGDYGYTF. CDR3 nucleotides: TGCGCCAGCAGCTTGGCGGTCCCCAGGGGAGACTATGGCTACACCTTC. The chain recombines TRBV5-1 with TRBJ1-2; TRBD1 might be the D (6 bases). Per the germline V gene, CDR1 is SGHRS and CDR2 is YFSETQ. Trimming pared 0 bases from V and 3 bases from J, leaving 15 bases between. The CDR3 length is 16 residues.

The chain has TRBV5-1 and TRBJ1-3; unclear D gene. The germline V gene encodes CDR1 SGHRS and CDR2 YFSETQ. Between the trimmed V and J ends, which lost 4 bases and 8 bases, there was a span of 16 bases. The length of the CDR3 is 14 residues. The CDR3 loop reads CASSQDLERDTIYF. As DNA, the CDR3 is TGCGCCAGCAGCCAGGACTTGGAGCGGGACACCATATATTTT.

The chain is built from TRBV2 and TRBJ2-1, with 7 nucleotides matching TRBD1. V dropped 5 bases and J dropped 4; count of bases not matched to a gene: 14. CDR3 length equals 17 residues. Per germline, CDR1 SNHLY and CDR2 FYNNEI. The CDR3 coding sequence is TGTGCCAGCAGTTTTAGTAACAGGGGAGTGGGGTACAATGAGCAGTTCTTC. Its translation is CASSFSNRGVGYNEQFF.

The gene calls are TRBV30 and TRBJ1-4, with a possible D match to TRBD1 (5 bases). V was trimmed by 2 bases and J by 6 bases, leaving 10 bases between them. Germline V gene data show CDR1 as GTSNPN and CDR2 as SVGIG (reference sequence). This CDR3 comprises 13 residues. The CDR3 sequence is CAWSRGEYEKLFF. CDR3 nucleotide sequence: TGTGCCTGGAGTCGGGGGGAGTATGAAAAACTGTTTTTT.

CDR3 nucleotide sequence: TGTGCCAGCAGCCAAAAGGGGAGCACAGATACGCAGTATTTT. Its translation is CASSQKGSTDTQYF. V usage is TRBV11-2 and J usage is TRBJ2-3; perhaps TRBD1 as D (5 bases). Germline CDR1 is SGHAT and CDR2 is FQNNGV. The CDR3 runs 14 residues. With 5 bases removed from V and 0 bases from J, the gap between germline ends came to 9 bases.

The chain carries TRBV2 and TRBJ1-1; no clear D gene. Trimming took off 8 bases at V and 11 bases at J, with 18 bases between the two ends. CDR1 and CDR2 (germline): SNHLY, FYNNEI. The CDR3 loop spans 12 amino acids. DNA for the CDR3: TGTGCCAGCTCCGGCGGCGTAGGTACGGCTTTCTTT. Translated: CASSGGVGTAFF.

This chain links TRBV6-5 with TRBJ1-2; D might be TRBD1 (6 bases). Deletions cut 5 bases from V and 4 bases from J, with 14 bases between. Per germline, CDR1 MNHEY and CDR2 SVGAGI. There are 14 residues in the CDR3. The CDR3 spells CASSPLGRGYGYTF. The DNA of the CDR3 is TGTGCCAGCAGTCCCCTGGGCAGGGGCTATGGCTACACCTTC.

The V call is TRBV27, the J call TRBJ2-3; 10 bases match TRBD2. The CDR3 extends over 17 amino acids. Losses at the gene ends were 1 base for V and 1 base for J; bases not matched to a gene: 5. The germline V gene has CDR1 MNHEY and CDR2 SMNVEV (reference sequence). The CDR3 DNA sequence: TGTGCCAGCAGTTTATGGGCTAGCGGGAGCGGCACAGATACGCAGTATTTT. The encoded protein is CASSLWASGSGTDTQYF.

This chain connects TRBV28 to TRBJ2-7; weak D call: TRBD1 (6 bases). The V gene lost 5 bases and the J gene lost 1 base, with 15 bases spanning the gap. CDR1 MDHEN and CDR2 SYDVKM come from the germline V gene. The CDR3 contains 15 residues. CDR3 loop: CASSGTLDFSYEQYF. The CDR3 DNA follows: TGTGCCAGCAGTGGGACATTAGACTTTTCCTACGAGCAGTACTTC.

The chain joins TRBV7-2 to TRBJ2-7; 8 bases fit TRBD2. V shed 5 bases, J shed 7 bases, and the junction held 13 bases outside the gene matches. The CDR3 is 15 amino acids. Germline V gene data show CDR1 as SGHTA and CDR2 as FQGNSA. The CDR3 protein is CASSLMGLGSGEQYF. CDR3 DNA sequence: TGTGCCAGCAGCCTGATGGGACTAGGATCAGGAGAGCAGTACTTC.

This sequence joins TRBV10-1 and TRBJ2-5, with D possibly matching TRBD2 (6 bases). V gave up 8 bases and J gave up 5 bases, with 12 bases separating them. The CDR3 spans 12 residues. Per the germline V gene, CDR1 is WNHNN and CDR2 is SYGVQD (reference sequence). The CDR3 spells CASGRDGETQYF. The CDR3, as DNA: TGCGCCAGCGGGCGGGATGGGGAGACCCAGTACTTC.

This clone was recorded only once. The V gene is TRBV13, the J gene TRBJ1-1; 7 bases align to TRBD1. The CDR3 contains 12 residues. From germline, CDR1 is PRHDT and CDR2 FYEKMQ (reference sequence). After removal of 5 bases from V and 8 bases from J, the junction contained 5 bases not matched to a gene. DNA of the CDR3: TGTGCCAGCAGCATCCTACAGGGGGAAGCTTTCTTT. This codes for CASSILQGEAFF.

The gene calls are TRBV6-5 and TRBJ2-5; 8 bases agree with TRBD2. Germline V gene sequence: CDR1 MNHEY, CDR2 SVGAGI. There are 13 residues in the CDR3. The J segment lost 4 bases and the V segment lost 6 bases, leaving 4 bases of the junction unmatched. The DNA for the CDR3 is TGTGCCAGCAGGACAGCGGGAGTAGAGACCCAGTACTTC. This codes for CASRTAGVETQYF.

The chain has TRBV7-2 and TRBJ1-3; 7 bases are a match to TRBD1. CDR3 length equals 17 residues. Germline V gene sequence: CDR1 SGHTA, CDR2 FQGNSA. After removal of 1 base from V and 2 bases from J, the junction contained 8 bases not matched to a gene. CDR3 DNA: TGTGCCAGCAGCTTAGATCCCCCTGACAGGGCTGGAAACACCATATATTTT. Translating it yields CASSLDPPDRAGNTIYF. Filled out from reference TRBV7-2 and TRBJ1-3, the complete variable domain reads GAGVSQSPSNKVTEKGKDVELRCDPISGHTALYWYRQSLGQGLEFLIYFQGNSAPDKSGLPSDRFSAERTGGSVSTLTIQRTQQEDSAVYLCASSLDPPDRAGNTIYFGEGSWLTVV.